This T cell receptor beta chain stems from a study of cytomegalovirus exposure and HLA in healthy donors. Notes on the study in general: TRBV6-2, TRBV6-3 and other indistinguishable V segments were excluded. The authors judged a highly shared variant cluster likely a sequencing artifact. Upon later analysis, TCR association rates were observed to vary by HLA locus, being highest for DRB1 and lowest for HLA-C. About 87% or about 30% of the time was how often most TCR beta V segments were productive, according to an earlier analysis.

The CDR3 runs 20 residues. Regarding this clone: Antigen: not known.

The PCR contained 60 Vbeta and 13 Jbeta primers. The protocol was immunoSEQ multiplex PCR, while the TCRdb copy is restricted to in-frame clones and leaves out a portion. Here the sample spans over 110,000 clones, 78% being singletons. The sequenced sample consisted of PBMCs. The source is a middle-aged woman in good health and CMV-seropositive. V is TRBV1 and J is TRBJ2-3; TRBD2, the table's D call, lacks a check against the DNA. TRBV1 is flagged as a pseudogene. The CDR3: CTSSQFLSGVSSGATDTQYF. The CDR3 DNA reads as TGCACCAGCAGCCAATTCCTTTCAGGGGTATCTAGCGGGGCCACAGATACGCAGTATTTT.